A single sample gave rise to the 13 T cell receptor beta chains below, sequenced in a study of CD8+ T cells in alopecia areata. cDNA prepared by RNA extraction and subsequent reverse transcription served as the template for sequencing. TCRdb keeps only in-frame clones here, not all; method: immunoSEQ multiplex PCR. The sample has some 160,000 clones, about two thirds seen once. Treatment described: oral pan-JAK inhibitor, 5-10 mg twice daily. The sequencing used CD4+ T cells sorted from blood, collected at week 4, from a patient treated with tofacitinib. The receptor source for this set is a human donor with alopecia areata.

This sequence joins TRBV6-5 and TRBJ2-6; tentatively, D is TRBD1 (5 bases). Trimming removed 6 bases at V and 0 bases at J, with 9 bases between. The CDR3 is made up of 15 amino acids. Per germline, CDR1 MNHEY and CDR2 SVGAGI. In nucleotides, the CDR3 is TGTGCCAGCAGGACAGCCTTCTCTGGGGCCAACGTCCTGACTTTC. Translation: CASRTAFSGANVLTF.

The chain recombines TRBV10-3 with TRBJ2-2, with 9 bases identical to TRBD1. This CDR3 comprises 13 residues. The germline gives CDR1 ENHRY, CDR2 SYGVKD. J gave up 6 bases and V 6 bases, and 2 bases lay outside the gene matches. Here the CDR3 reads CAIRDRGAGELFF. DNA of the CDR3: TGTGCCATCAGGGACAGGGGCGCCGGGGAGCTGTTTTTT.

The chain employs TRBV7-2 and TRBJ2-1; no reliable D call. V lost 1 base, J lost 0 bases, and 7 bases lay in between. The germline V gene has CDR1 SGHTA and CDR2 FQGNSA. The CDR3 runs to 15 residues. The CDR3 sequence is CASSLVMSSYNEQFF. CDR3 sequence (DNA): TGTGCCAGCAGCTTAGTAATGAGCTCCTACAATGAGCAGTTCTTC.

This clone was counted a few times. V gene TRBV5-1 combines with J gene TRBJ1-1; no clear D. Germline V gene sequence: CDR1 SGHRS, CDR2 YFSETQ. This CDR3 has 13 amino acids. V was trimmed by 4 bases and J by 6 bases, leaving 13 bases between them. CDR3 sequence: CASSPERGSEAFF. The CDR3, as DNA: TGCGCCAGCAGCCCCGAACGTGGCTCTGAAGCTTTCTTT.

The V gene is TRBV15, the J gene TRBJ2-3; TRBD1 matches at 7 bases. CDR1 and CDR2 (germline): LNHNV, YYDKDF (reference sequence). The CDR3 extends over 14 amino acids. The V segment lost 9 bases and the J segment 7 bases; nucleotides outside the gene matches: 13. CDR3 nucleotides: TGTGCCACAACCAAAGACAGGGCCGAATATACGCAGTATTTT. Translated, it gives CATTKDRAEYTQYF.

The count of this clone is one. The chain joins TRBV30 to TRBJ1-1; D is undetermined. CDR3 length equals 12 residues. V was shortened by 3 bases and J by 11 bases, with 16 bases between the two germline ends. CDR1 and CDR2 (germline): GTSNPN, SVGIG (reference sequence). The CDR3 DNA reads TGTGCCTGGAGGACGTTGGGATCGGGGGCTTTCTTT. This gives the protein CAWRTLGSGAFF. Complete variable domain (other parts from reference TRBV30 and TRBJ1-1): SQTIHQWPATLVQPVGSPLSLECTVEGTSNPNLYWYRQAAGRGLQLLFYSVGIGQISSEVPQNLSASRPQDRQFILSSKKLLLSDSGFYLCAWRTLGSGAFFGQGTRLTVV.

This clone was seen only a few times. The rearrangement uses TRBV7-2 and TRBJ2-1; 11 bases match TRBD2. CDR1 is SGHTA, CDR2 FQGNSA, per germline. The ends lost 5 bases at V and 14 bases at J; junction bases unmatched: 11. The CDR3 is 14 amino acids. CDR3 nucleotides: TGTGCCAGCAGCCCTCGACTAGCGGGGAATCTGGAGTTCTTC. Encoded protein: CASSPRLAGNLEFF.

The gene calls are TRBV4-2 and TRBJ1-5, with unresolved D. The CDR3 is made up of 14 amino acids. The V end was cut by 1 base, the J end by 5 bases, with 9 bases between. CDR1 is LGHNA and CDR2 is YNFKEQ in the germline V gene. CDR3 in amino acids: CASSQVGGDQPQHF. The DNA for the CDR3 is TGTGCCAGCAGCCAAGTCGGCGGTGATCAGCCCCAGCATTTT.

V and J are TRBV25-1 and TRBJ1-6; D is ambiguous. V lost 4 bases, J lost 7 bases, and 5 bases lay in between. The length of the CDR3 is 12 residues. Germline lookup yields CDR1 MGHDK and CDR2 SYGVNS. This CDR3 reads CASSALNSPLHF. CDR3 nucleotide sequence: TGTGCCAGCAGTGCCCTAAATTCACCCCTCCACTTT.

The V and J genes are TRBV30 and TRBJ2-7; D tentatively fits TRBD1 or TRBD2 (6 bases each). The V end lost 0 bases, the J end lost 5 bases, and 11 bases lay between the germline ends. Germline CDR1 is GTSNPN and CDR2 is SVGIG (reference sequence). CDR3 length equals 13 residues. The CDR3 sequence is CAWSVGGRNEQYF. As DNA, the CDR3 is TGTGCCTGGAGTGTAGGGGGGCGCAACGAGCAGTACTTC.

The V call is TRBV29-1, the J call TRBJ2-1; 7 bases align to TRBD2. Trimming took 3 bases from V and 1 from J; bases not matched to a gene: 6. The CDR3 has 15 residues. Germline CDR1 reads SQVTM; CDR2 reads ANQGSEA. CDR3 loop: CSVEGSGDSYNEQFF. As DNA, the CDR3 is TGCAGCGTTGAGGGAAGCGGGGATTCCTACAATGAGCAGTTCTTC.

The V gene is TRBV2, the J gene TRBJ2-7; 9 bases are a match to TRBD1. This CDR3 is 14 amino acids long. CDR1 is SNHLY, CDR2 FYNNEI, per germline. The trim removed 6 bases at V and 11 bases at J, leaving 14 bases unmatched. The CDR3, as DNA: TGTGCCAGCAGCGAACAGGGGGCCGTCCCGCCGGAGTACTTC. This codes for CASSEQGAVPPEYF.

This sequence joins TRBV6-5 and TRBJ1-5, with TRBD1 matching over 7 bases. The V gene's germline CDR1 is MNHEY and CDR2 SVGAGI. The CDR3 is made up of 15 amino acids. V was clipped by 0 bases and J by 3 bases; unmatched bases: 2. The chain's CDR3 is CASSYSGTDNQPQHF. The DNA of the CDR3 is TGTGCCAGCAGTTACTCGGGGACAGACAATCAGCCCCAGCATTTT.